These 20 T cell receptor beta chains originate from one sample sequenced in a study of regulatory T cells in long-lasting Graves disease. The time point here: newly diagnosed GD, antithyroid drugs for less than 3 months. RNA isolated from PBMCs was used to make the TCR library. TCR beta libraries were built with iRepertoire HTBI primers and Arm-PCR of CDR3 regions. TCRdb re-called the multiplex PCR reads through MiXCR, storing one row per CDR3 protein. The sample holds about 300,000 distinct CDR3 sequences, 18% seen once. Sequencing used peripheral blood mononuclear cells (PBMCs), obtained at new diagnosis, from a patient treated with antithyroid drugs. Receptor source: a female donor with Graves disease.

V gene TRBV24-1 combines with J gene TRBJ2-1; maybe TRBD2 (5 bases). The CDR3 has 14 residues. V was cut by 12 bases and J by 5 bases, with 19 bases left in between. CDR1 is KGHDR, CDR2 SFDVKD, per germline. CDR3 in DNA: TGTGCCGCCGGGGTCCAAGGGCACCACAATGAGCAGTTCTTC. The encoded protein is CAAGVQGHHNEQFF.

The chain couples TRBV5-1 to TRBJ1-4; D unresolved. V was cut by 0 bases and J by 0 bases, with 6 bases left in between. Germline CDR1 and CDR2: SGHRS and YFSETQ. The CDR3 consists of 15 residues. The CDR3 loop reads CASSLAAATNEKLFF. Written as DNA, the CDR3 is TGCGCCAGCAGCTTGGCCGCTGCAACTAATGAAAAACTGTTTTTT.

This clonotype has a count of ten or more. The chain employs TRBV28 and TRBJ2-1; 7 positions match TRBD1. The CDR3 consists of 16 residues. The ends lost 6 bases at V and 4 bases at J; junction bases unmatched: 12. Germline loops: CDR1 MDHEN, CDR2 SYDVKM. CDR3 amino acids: CASSTRGSLHYNEQFF. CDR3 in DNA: TGTGCCAGCAGCACCAGGGGGTCACTACATTACAATGAGCAGTTCTTC.

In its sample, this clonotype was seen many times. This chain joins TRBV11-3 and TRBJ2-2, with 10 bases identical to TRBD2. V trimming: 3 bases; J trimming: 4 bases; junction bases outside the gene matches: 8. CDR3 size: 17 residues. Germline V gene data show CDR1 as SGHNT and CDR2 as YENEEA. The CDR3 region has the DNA TGTGCCAGCAGCTTTAAGGAAGGACTAGCGGCCACCGGGGAGCTGTTTTTT. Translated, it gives CASSFKEGLAATGELFF.

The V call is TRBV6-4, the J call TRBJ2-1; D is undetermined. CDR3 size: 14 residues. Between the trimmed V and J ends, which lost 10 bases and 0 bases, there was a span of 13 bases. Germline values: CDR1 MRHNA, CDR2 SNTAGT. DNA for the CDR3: TGTGCCAAGGACGATCCACGCTCCTACAATGAGCAGTTCTTC. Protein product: CAKDDPRSYNEQFF.

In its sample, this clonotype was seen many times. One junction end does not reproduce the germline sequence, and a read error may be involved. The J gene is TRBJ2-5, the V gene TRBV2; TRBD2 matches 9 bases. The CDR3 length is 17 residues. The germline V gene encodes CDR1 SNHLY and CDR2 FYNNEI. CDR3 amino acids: CASSQDSSGALRETQYF. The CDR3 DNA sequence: TGCGCCAGCAGCCAGGACTCTAGCGGGGCTCTCCGGGAGACCCAGTACTTC. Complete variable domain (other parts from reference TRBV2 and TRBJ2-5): EPEVTQTPSHQVTQMGQEVILRCVPISNHLYFYWYRQILGQKVEFLVSFYNNEISEKSEIFDDQFSVERPDGSNFTLKIRSTKLEDSAMYFCASSQDSSGALRETQYFGPGTRLLVL.

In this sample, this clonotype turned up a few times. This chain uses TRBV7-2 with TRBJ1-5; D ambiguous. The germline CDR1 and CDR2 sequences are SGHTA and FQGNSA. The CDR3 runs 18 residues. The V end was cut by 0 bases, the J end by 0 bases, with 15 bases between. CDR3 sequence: CASSLAPIGLPSNQPQHF. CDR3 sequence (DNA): TGTGCCAGCAGCTTAGCCCCAATCGGCCTTCCTAGCAATCAGCCCCAGCATTTT.

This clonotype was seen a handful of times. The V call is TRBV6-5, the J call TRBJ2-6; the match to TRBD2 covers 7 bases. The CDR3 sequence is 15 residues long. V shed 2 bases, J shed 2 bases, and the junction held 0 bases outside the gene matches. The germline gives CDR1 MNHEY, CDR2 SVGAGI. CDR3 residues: CASSYAGAGANVLTF. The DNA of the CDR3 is TGTGCCAGCAGTTACGCGGGAGCTGGGGCCAACGTCCTGACTTTC.

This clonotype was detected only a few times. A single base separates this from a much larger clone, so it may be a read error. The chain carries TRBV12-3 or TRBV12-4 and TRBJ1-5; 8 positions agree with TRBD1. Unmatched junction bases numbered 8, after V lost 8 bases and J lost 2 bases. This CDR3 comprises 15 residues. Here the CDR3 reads CASPPAGGGNQPQHF. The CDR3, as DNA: TGTGCCAGCCCCCCGGCAGGGGGCGGCAATCAGCCCCAGCATTTT.

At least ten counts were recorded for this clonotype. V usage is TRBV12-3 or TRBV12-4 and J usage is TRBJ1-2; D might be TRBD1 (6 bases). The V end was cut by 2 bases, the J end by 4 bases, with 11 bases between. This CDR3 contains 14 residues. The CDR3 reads CASSLSGGAYGYTF. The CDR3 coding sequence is TGTGCCAGCAGTTTAAGCGGGGGGGCCTATGGCTACACCTTC.

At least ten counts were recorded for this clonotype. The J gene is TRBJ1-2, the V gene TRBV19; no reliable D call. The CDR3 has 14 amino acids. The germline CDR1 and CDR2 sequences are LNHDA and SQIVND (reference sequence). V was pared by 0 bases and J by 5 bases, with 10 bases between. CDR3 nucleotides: TGTGCCAGTAGTATAGATCTCGGCCCTTATGGCTACACCTTC. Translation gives CASSIDLGPYGYTF.

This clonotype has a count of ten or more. CDR3 bases: TGTGCCAGTAAGACATACAATGAGCAGTTCTTC. The encoded protein is CASKTYNEQFF. The J gene is TRBJ2-1, the V gene TRBV19; the D is unclear. CDR1 is LNHDA, CDR2 SQIVND, per germline (reference sequence). V lost 7 bases to trimming and J lost 4 bases, with 5 bases between them. This CDR3 has 11 amino acids. Drawing the rest from reference TRBV19 and TRBJ2-1, the complete variable domain is DGGITQSPKYLFRKEGQNVTLSCEQNLNHDAMYWYRQDPGQGLRLIYYSQIVNDFQKGDIAEGYSVSREKKESFPLTVTSAQKNPTAFYLCASKTYNEQFFGPGTRLTVL.

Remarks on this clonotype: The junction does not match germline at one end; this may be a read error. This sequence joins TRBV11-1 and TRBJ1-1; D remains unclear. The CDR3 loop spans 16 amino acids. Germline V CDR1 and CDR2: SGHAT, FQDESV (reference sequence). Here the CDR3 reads CASSLDPEAGNTEAFF. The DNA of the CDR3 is TGTGCCAGCAGCTTAGACCCTGAGGCGGGGAACACTGAAGCTTTCTTC.

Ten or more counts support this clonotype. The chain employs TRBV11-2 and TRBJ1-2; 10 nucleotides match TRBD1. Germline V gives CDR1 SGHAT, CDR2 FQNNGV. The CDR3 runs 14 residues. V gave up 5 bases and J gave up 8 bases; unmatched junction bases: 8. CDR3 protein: CASSPRQGARGYTF. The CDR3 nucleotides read TGTGCCAGCAGCCCCCGACAGGGGGCGAGGGGCTACACCTTC.

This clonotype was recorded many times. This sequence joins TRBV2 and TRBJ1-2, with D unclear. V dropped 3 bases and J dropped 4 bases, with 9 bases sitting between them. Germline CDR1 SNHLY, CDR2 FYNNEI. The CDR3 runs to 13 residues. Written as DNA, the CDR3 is TGTGCCAGCAGTGATTCGGCAGCCTATGGCTACACCTTC. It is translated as CASSDSAAYGYTF.

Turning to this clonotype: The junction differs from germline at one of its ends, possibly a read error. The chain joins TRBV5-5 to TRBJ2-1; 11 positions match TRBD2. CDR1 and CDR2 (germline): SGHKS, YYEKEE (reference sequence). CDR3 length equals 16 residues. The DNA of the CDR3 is TGTGCCAGCAGAACAAGGCTAGCGGGGGGATACAATGAGCAGCTCTTC. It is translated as CASRTRLAGGYNEQLF.

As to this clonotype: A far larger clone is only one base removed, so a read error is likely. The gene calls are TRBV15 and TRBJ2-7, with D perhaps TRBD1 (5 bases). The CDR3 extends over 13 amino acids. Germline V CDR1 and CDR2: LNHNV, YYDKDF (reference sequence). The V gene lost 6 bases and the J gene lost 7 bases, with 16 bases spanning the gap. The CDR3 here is CATSENQGNEQYF. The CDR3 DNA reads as TGTGCCACCAGTGAAAATCAGGGAAATGAGCAGTACTTC.

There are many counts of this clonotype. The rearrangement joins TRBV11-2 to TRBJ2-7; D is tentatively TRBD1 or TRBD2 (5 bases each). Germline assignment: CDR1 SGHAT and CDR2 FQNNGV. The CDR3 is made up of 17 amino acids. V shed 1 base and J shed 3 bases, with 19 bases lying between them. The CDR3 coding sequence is TGTGCCAGCAGCTTAGCGGGGACCGCCCACCCAATCTACGAGCAGTACTTC. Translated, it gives CASSLAGTAHPIYEQYF. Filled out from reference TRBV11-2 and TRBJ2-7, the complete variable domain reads EAGVAQSPRYKIIEKRQSVAFWCNPISGHATLYWYQQILGQGPKLLIQFQNNGVVDDSQLPKDRFSAERLKGVDSTLKIQPAKLEDSAVYLCASSLAGTAHPIYEQYFGPGTRLTVT.

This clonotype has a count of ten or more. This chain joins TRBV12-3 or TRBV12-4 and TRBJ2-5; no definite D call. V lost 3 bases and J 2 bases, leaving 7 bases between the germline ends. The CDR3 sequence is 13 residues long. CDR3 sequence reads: CASSFKGQETQYF. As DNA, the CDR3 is TGTGCCAGCAGTTTTAAAGGGCAAGAGACCCAGTACTTC.

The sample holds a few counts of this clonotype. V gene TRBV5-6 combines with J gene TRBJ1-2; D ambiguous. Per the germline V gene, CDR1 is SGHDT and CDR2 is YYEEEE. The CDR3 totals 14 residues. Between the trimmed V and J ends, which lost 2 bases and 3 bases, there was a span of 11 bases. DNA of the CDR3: TGTGCCAGCAGCTTAAAGAAGAATGACTATGGCTACACCTTC. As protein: CASSLKKNDYGYTF.